A selection of T cell receptor beta chains follows, all from one sample in a study of blood T cell repertoires in COVID-19. Produced via immunoSEQ multiplex PCR; TCRdb's table is partial and in-frame only. The data contain 50,000 to 65,000 clones, 91% of them singletons. The sequenced sample consisted of peripheral blood. The receptors derive from a man aged 45-65 years with acute or convalescent COVID-19. The CDR3 runs from the conserved cysteine through the conserved F or W. Fields, in order: clone size, V gene, D gene, J gene, CDR3 DNA, CDR3 protein. D genes are given only for firm matches. For some rows the clone size is stated as once, few or many, or as a class when expanded; others skip it.

size: .
V: TRBV28
D: .
J: TRBJ1-5
DNA: TGTGCCAGCAGTCCTAATCAGCCCCAGCATTTT
CDR3: CASSPNQPQHF

size: .
V: TRBV7-8
D: TRBD2
J: TRBJ2-3
DNA: TGTGCCAGCAGCCGCCGGCTAGCGGGGGGAGGAGATACGCAGTATTTT
CDR3: CASSRRLAGGGDTQYF

size: .
V: TRBV9
D: TRBD1
J: TRBJ1-1
DNA: TGTGCCAGCAGCGTAGAGACAGGGTGGAGTACTGAAGCTTTCTTT
CDR3: CASSVETGWSTEAFF

size: .
V: TRBV9
D: TRBD1
J: TRBJ2-1
DNA: TGTGCCAGCAGCCCAACCCCCCGGGACAGTTACCATGAGCAGTTCTTC
CDR3: CASSPTPRDSYHEQFF

size: .
V: TRBV19
D: .
J: TRBJ2-7
DNA: TGTGCCAGTAACCGAGAAATTAGCTCCTACGAGCAGTACTTC
CDR3: CASNREISSYEQYF

size: once
V: TRBV30
D: TRBD2
J: TRBJ2-7
DNA: TGTGCCTGGACCCTAGCGGGGGGTTACGAGCAGTACTTC
CDR3: CAWTLAGGYEQYF

size: few
V: TRBV7-8
D: .
J: TRBJ2-1
DNA: TGTGCCAGCAGCCTAGACTCCGGACTGAACAATGAGCAGTTCTTC
CDR3: CASSLDSGLNNEQFF

size: .
V: TRBV3-1/TRBV3-2
D: .
J: TRBJ1-2
DNA: TGTGCCAGCAGACCCGAGCCCCAGGCTGGCTACACCTTC
CDR3: CASRPEPQAGYTF

size: .
V: TRBV11-2
D: .
J: TRBJ2-7
DNA: TGTGCCAGCAGCCCAGGTCGAATCGCCAACGAGCAGTACTTC
CDR3: CASSPGRIANEQYF

size: .
V: TRBV7-8
D: .
J: TRBJ1-1
DNA: TGTGCCAGCAGCTTAGCGAGGGACATCACTGAAGCTTTCTTT
CDR3: CASSLARDITEAFF

size: .
V: TRBV5-6
D: .
J: TRBJ1-2
DNA: TGTGCCAGCAGCTTGGCCGACTATGGCTACACCTTC
CDR3: CASSLADYGYTF

size: .
V: TRBV5-1
D: .
J: TRBJ2-1
DNA: TGCGCCAGCAGCCCCCTGGAGGGGAGGATGTTCTTC
CDR3: CASSPLEGRMFF

size: .
V: TRBV6-6
D: TRBD2
J: TRBJ2-1
DNA: TGTGCCAGCAGTTTCAATAGCGGGGGGGCCGATGAGCAGTTCTTC
CDR3: CASSFNSGGADEQFF

size: .
V: TRBV5-6
D: .
J: TRBJ2-7
DNA: TGTGCCAGCACCAATACGGGGGTTTGGGAGCAGTACTTC
CDR3: CASTNTGVWEQYF

size: .
V: TRBV5-1
D: .
J: TRBJ2-1
DNA: TGCGCCAGCAGCCTGGGGGAGACCTCCTACAATGAGCAGTTCTTC
CDR3: CASSLGETSYNEQFF

size: .
V: TRBV11-2
D: TRBD1
J: TRBJ1-5
DNA: TGTGCCAGCAGCCCCTGGACAGGGGTTGATCAGCCCCAGCATTTT
CDR3: CASSPWTGVDQPQHF

size: once
V: TRBV7-6
D: TRBD1
J: TRBJ1-4
DNA: TGTGCCAGCAGCTCGACTGACAGGGGTGATGAAAAACTGTTTTTT
CDR3: CASSSTDRGDEKLFF

size: .
V: TRBV19
D: .
J: TRBJ1-6
DNA: TGTGCCAGTAGCCTCGAGACAGGCGGTAATTCACCCCTCCACTTT
CDR3: CASSLETGGNSPLHF

size: once
V: TRBV7-8
D: TRBD1
J: TRBJ2-7
DNA: TGTGCCAGCAGCCAAACGGACAGGGGACCCTACGAGCAGTACTTC
CDR3: CASSQTDRGPYEQYF

size: .
V: TRBV10-3
D: TRBD1
J: TRBJ1-2
DNA: TGTGCCATCAGTGAGAACAGGGGAGTAAATGGCTACACCTTC
CDR3: CAISENRGVNGYTF

size: .
V: TRBV5-1
D: .
J: TRBJ1-4
DNA: TGCGCCAGCAGCGCGGGGGAGAATGAAAAACTGTTTTTT
CDR3: CASSAGENEKLFF

size: .
V: TRBV27
D: .
J: TRBJ2-5
DNA: TGTGCCAGCAGTTTTTTGGGGGCTCAAGAGACCCAGTACTTC
CDR3: CASSFLGAQETQYF

size: .
V: TRBV2
D: TRBD1
J: TRBJ2-7
DNA: TGTGCCAGCAGTCGGGACAGACTCCTTCCCTACGAGCAGTACTTC
CDR3: CASSRDRLLPYEQYF

size: once
V: TRBV15
D: .
J: TRBJ1-1
DNA: TGTGCCACCAGCCCGGCAGGGCCCACTGAAGCTTTCTTT
CDR3: CATSPAGPTEAFF

size: .
V: TRBV12-2
D: .
J: TRBJ1-1
DNA: TGTGCAAGTCGGTCTCCAGGGGGCTGGTCGAACACTGAAGCTTTCTTT
CDR3: CASRSPGGWSNTEAFF

size: .
V: TRBV19
D: .
J: TRBJ1-5
DNA: TGTGCCAGTAGTATCAGGGGTGGTTGGAGCAATCAGCCCCAGCATTTT
CDR3: CASSIRGGWSNQPQHF

size: .
V: TRBV5-4
D: .
J: TRBJ2-1
DNA: TGTGCCAGCAGCTTTTTTATTAGCGCGACCTACAATGAGCAGTTCTTC
CDR3: CASSFFISATYNEQFF

size: .
V: TRBV5-1
D: TRBD1
J: TRBJ2-7
DNA: TGCGCCAGCAGCCCGCTACAGGGGACCTCCTACGAGCAGTACTTC
CDR3: CASSPLQGTSYEQYF

size: .
V: TRBV4-1
D: .
J: TRBJ1-1
DNA: TGCGCCAGCAGCCAAGAACGTCGAGTCGTTAACACTGAAGCTTTCTTT
CDR3: CASSQERRVVNTEAFF

size: .
V: TRBV5-1
D: TRBD1
J: TRBJ2-7
DNA: TGCGCCAGCAGCTTGGAACAGGGGGCAAACTACGAGCAGTACTTC
CDR3: CASSLEQGANYEQYF

size: .
V: TRBV10-3
D: .
J: TRBJ1-1
DNA: TGTGCCTCGGGGGGGTCGAACACTGAAGCTTTCTTT
CDR3: CASGGSNTEAFF

size: .
V: TRBV28
D: .
J: TRBJ2-7
DNA: TGTGCCAGCAGTTATCACCAGGGCTACGAGCAGTACTTC
CDR3: CASSYHQGYEQYF

size: .
V: TRBV28
D: TRBD1
J: TRBJ1-6
DNA: TGTGCCAGCAGTCTCCAGACAGGGGGCTCTCGACCCCTCCACTTT
CDR3: CASSLQTGGSRPLHF

size: .
V: TRBV7-6
D: .
J: TRBJ2-5
DNA: TGTGCCAGCAGCTTACAGCAAATCGGGCAAGAGACCCAGTACTTC
CDR3: CASSLQQIGQETQYF

size: once
V: TRBV30
D: TRBD1
J: TRBJ1-6
DNA: TGTGCCTGGAGCAACCCGGGACAGGGTAATTCACCCCTCCACTTT
CDR3: CAWSNPGQGNSPLHF

size: .
V: TRBV11-2
D: TRBD1
J: TRBJ1-1
DNA: TGTGCCAGCAGCCACGGGACAGGGGGCTTAACTGAAGCTTTCTTT
CDR3: CASSHGTGGLTEAFF

size: .
V: TRBV5-1
D: TRBD1
J: TRBJ2-3
DNA: TGCGCCAGCAGCTTGGGGGCCAGGACAGGGGCTACTAGCACAGATACGCAGTATTTT
CDR3: CASSLGARTGATSTDTQYF

size: .
V: TRBV14
D: .
J: TRBJ2-3
DNA: TGTGCCAGCCCCAAGGAGGGCCAGGCGAGAGATACGCAGTATTTT
CDR3: CASPKEGQARDTQYF

size: .
V: TRBV18
D: .
J: TRBJ1-2
DNA: TGTGCCAGCACACCACCAAGCTCGGCTAACTATGGCTACACCTTC
CDR3: CASTPPSSANYGYTF

size: .
V: TRBV19
D: TRBD1
J: TRBJ1-1
DNA: TGTGCCAGTAGAAGACAGGGACCGATGAACACTGAAGCTTTCTTT
CDR3: CASRRQGPMNTEAFF

size: .
V: TRBV9
D: .
J: TRBJ2-1
DNA: TGTGCCAGCAGCGTAGGTGGTAGCGGAATTTACAATGAGCAGTTCTTC
CDR3: CASSVGGSGIYNEQFF

size: .
V: TRBV30
D: TRBD1
J: TRBJ1-5
DNA: TGTGCCTGGAGTTCAGGGACAGGGGTGTATAGCAATCAGCCCCAGCATTTT
CDR3: CAWSSGTGVYSNQPQHF

size: .
V: TRBV7-9
D: TRBD2
J: TRBJ2-4
DNA: TGTGCCAGCAGCTTAGCGCTCGGGACTACCAAAAACATTCAGTACTTC
CDR3: CASSLALGTTKNIQYF

size: once
V: TRBV2
D: TRBD1
J: TRBJ2-1
DNA: TGTGCCAGCAGTGAGGGACAGTTCTACAATGAGCAGTTCTTC
CDR3: CASSEGQFYNEQFF

size: .
V: TRBV3-1/TRBV3-2
D: .
J: TRBJ2-3
DNA: TGTGCCAGCAGCCAAAGAAGCTTCACAGATACGCAGTATTTT
CDR3: CASSQRSFTDTQYF

size: few
V: TRBV3-1/TRBV3-2
D: .
J: TRBJ2-7
DNA: TGTGCCAGCAGCCAAGATCTGGTCGGGGCCTACGAGCAGTACTTC
CDR3: CASSQDLVGAYEQYF

size: few
V: TRBV24-1
D: .
J: TRBJ2-7
DNA: TGTGCCACCAGCGGTGGGGGGGAGCAGTACTTC
CDR3: CATSGGGEQYF

size: .
V: TRBV4-1
D: .
J: TRBJ2-1
DNA: TGCGCCAGCAGCCATTGGGACTTGATAGCTCCTGGCAATGAGCAGTTCTTC
CDR3: CASSHWDLIAPGNEQFF

size: .
V: TRBV11-2
D: TRBD1
J: TRBJ1-1
DNA: TGTGCCAGCAGCCGAACAGGGGACACTGAAGCTTTCTTT
CDR3: CASSRTGDTEAFF

size: .
V: TRBV11-2
D: .
J: TRBJ1-1
DNA: TGTGCCAGCAGGGACTCGGGGGGCGGCGGGACTGAAGCTTTCTTT
CDR3: CASRDSGGGGTEAFF

size: medium-sized
V: TRBV16
D: TRBD1
J: TRBJ1-5
DNA: TGTGCCAGCAGCCAAACGCGCGTGGGACAGGTGGAATCTCAGCCCCAGCATTTT
CDR3: CASSQTRVGQVESQPQHF

size: .
V: TRBV5-8
D: TRBD2
J: TRBJ2-3
DNA: TGTGCCAGCAGCCCGGGACTAGCGGGCTTCGATACGCAGTATTTT
CDR3: CASSPGLAGFDTQYF

size: .
V: TRBV2
D: TRBD1
J: TRBJ1-6
DNA: TGTGCCAGCAAACGACAGGGTAATTCACCCCTCCACTTT
CDR3: CASKRQGNSPLHF

size: .
V: TRBV29-1
D: TRBD1
J: TRBJ2-7
DNA: TGCAGCGTAGAGACAGGGGACGAGCAGTACTTC
CDR3: CSVETGDEQYF

size: .
V: TRBV30
D: .
J: TRBJ2-3
DNA: TGTGCCTGGAGGGAGGGTCCCACGCATGATACGCAGTATTTT
CDR3: CAWREGPTHDTQYF

size: .
V: TRBV6-1
D: TRBD1
J: TRBJ2-2
DNA: TGTGCCAGCAGTGCGCGACCGGGTGGGGGACAGGGGTCCGGGGAGCTGTTTTTT
CDR3: CASSARPGGGQGSGELFF

size: .
V: TRBV6-5
D: .
J: TRBJ1-5
DNA: TGTGCCAGCAGGTTCCAGGGTGGGGCGAATCAGCCCCAGCATTTT
CDR3: CASRFQGGANQPQHF

size: .
V: TRBV12-3/TRBV12-4
D: .
J: TRBJ1-1
DNA: TGTGCCAGCAGTACTCACACTGAAGCTTTCTTT
CDR3: CASSTHTEAFF